The entry below describes one T cell receptor beta chain. The data stem from a study of CD8 T cells in Susac syndrome. An input of about 0.5 to 1 ug of RNA was subjected to reverse transcription using random hexamers. Each CDR3 protein gets one entry after TCRdb re-called the immunoSEQ multiplex PCR reads with MiXCR. The sample shows more than 70,000 distinct CDR3 sequences, around nine tenths of them seen only once. Sequenced sample: CD8+ T cells from PBMCs. This TCR was sampled from a human donor with multiple sclerosis.

The CDR3 region has the DNA TGTGCCAGCAGTTTTGGACAGGGGATAGCCAAAAACATTCAGTACTTC. Amino acids: CASSFGQGIAKNIQYF. The rearrangement joins TRBV6-5 to TRBJ2-4; TRBD1 aligns across 9 bases. The V segment lost 4 bases and the J segment 0 bases; nucleotides outside the gene matches: 4. The CDR3 has 16 amino acids. Germline-derived CDR1 and CDR2 are MNHEY and SVGAGI.